The 28 T cell receptor beta chains below all came from one sample that was sequenced in a study of T cell responses to AZD1222 COVID-19 vaccine. Produced via immunoSEQ multiplex PCR; TCRdb's table is partial and in-frame only. The sample yields 140,000 to 150,000 clones, 85% to 90% seen once. Specimen: peripheral blood, collected on day 0 of AZD1222 vaccination. The receptors derive from an adult in good health.

The chain joins TRBV5-1 to TRBJ1-1; D may be TRBD1 (6 bases). The CDR3 totals 16 residues. Trimming pared 4 bases from V and 2 bases from J, leaving 18 bases between. Germline loops: CDR1 SGHRS, CDR2 YFSETQ. The CDR3 protein is CASSLITGNVNTEAFF. The CDR3 region has the DNA TGCGCCAGCAGCCTAATTACAGGGAACGTTAACACTGAAGCTTTCTTT.

The chain joins TRBV15 to TRBJ2-3; tentatively, D is TRBD1 (5 bases). Germline assignment: CDR1 LNHNV and CDR2 YYDKDF (reference sequence). This CDR3 has 16 residues. The V gene lost 3 bases and the J gene lost 5 bases, with 18 bases spanning the gap. CDR3 bases: TGTGCCACCAGCAGGGCTGGGGCTGGGATGAAAGATACGCAGTATTTT. It is translated as CATSRAGAGMKDTQYF.

The genes are TRBV2 and TRBJ1-1, with a possible D match to TRBD1 (6 bases). The V end lost 4 bases, the J end lost 5 bases, and 8 bases lay between the germline ends. This CDR3 region has 12 residues. CDR1 and CDR2 from the germline V gene are SNHLY and FYNNEI. The DNA for the CDR3 is TGTGCCAGCAGTGTTCAGGGGACTGAAGCTTTCTTT. Translating it yields CASSVQGTEAFF.

The chain joins TRBV5-1 to TRBJ1-1; 7 nucleotides match TRBD1. V lost 4 bases to trimming and J lost 7 bases; unmatched junction nucleotides: 13. Germline V gives CDR1 SGHRS, CDR2 YFSETQ. The CDR3 contains 15 residues. CDR3 nucleotide sequence: TGCGCCAGCAGCGCGGGACAGAGTCTCGGTAGTGAAGCTTTCTTT. Protein product: CASSAGQSLGSEAFF.

This chain connects TRBV6-5 to TRBJ2-7; D ambiguous. Trimming pared 7 bases from V and 5 bases from J, leaving 21 bases between. Germline V gives CDR1 MNHEY, CDR2 SVGAGI. This CDR3 comprises 15 residues. The CDR3 DNA is TGTGCCAGCACGCTCGTTCCTGGTGTGTTGAACGAGCAGTACTTC. Residues: CASTLVPGVLNEQYF.

This chain joins TRBV2 and TRBJ2-6; no reliable D call. The CDR3 runs 15 residues. Trimming stripped 4 bases from V and 1 base from J, with 8 bases between. Germline V lookup: CDR1 SNHLY, CDR2 FYNNEI. The CDR3: CASSVIGSGANVLTF. As DNA, the CDR3 is TGTGCCAGCAGTGTGATAGGGTCTGGGGCCAACGTCCTGACTTTC.

The V and J genes are TRBV27 and TRBJ2-7, with 9 positions matching TRBD1. From germline, CDR1 is MNHEY and CDR2 SMNVEV (reference sequence). V lost 5 bases and J lost 7; bases outside the gene matches: 12. The CDR3 has 15 residues. The DNA for the CDR3 is TGTGCCAGCAGTACCCCGGACAGGGGAGGGTGGGAGCAGTACTTC. Translation: CASSTPDRGGWEQYF.

This sequence joins TRBV10-3 and TRBJ2-7, with TRBD1 matching over 8 bases. Trimming cost V 6 bases and J 6 bases; bases outside gene matches: 1. This CDR3 is 11 amino acids long. Germline lookup yields CDR1 ENHRY and CDR2 SYGVKD. The CDR3 spells CAISTGGEQYF. The DNA of the CDR3 is TGTGCCATCAGCACAGGGGGCGAGCAGTACTTC.

The chain employs TRBV7-2 and TRBJ2-1; 8 bases are a match to TRBD2. The CDR3 runs 14 residues. The V segment lost 1 base and the J segment 6 bases; nucleotides outside the gene matches: 2. The germline V gene has CDR1 SGHTA and CDR2 FQGNSA. The chain's CDR3 is CASSLGTSGNEQFF. The CDR3 DNA follows: TGTGCCAGCAGCTTAGGTACTAGCGGCAATGAGCAGTTCTTC.

The chain couples TRBV10-1 to TRBJ2-2; D remains ambiguous. The CDR3 loop spans 12 amino acids. Deletions cut 7 bases from V and 6 bases from J, with 9 bases between. Germline CDR1 WNHNN, CDR2 SYGVQD (reference sequence). Here the CDR3 DNA reads TGCGCCAGCAAAGAGGACGCCGGGGAGCTGTTTTTT. Protein: CASKEDAGELFF.

V usage is TRBV6-5 and J usage is TRBJ2-1, with D maybe TRBD1 (6 bases). The CDR3 loop spans 15 amino acids. V was shortened by 4 bases and J by 2 bases, with 12 bases between the two germline ends. Per germline, CDR1 MNHEY and CDR2 SVGAGI. In nucleotides, the CDR3 is TGTGCCAGCAGTTCGGACAGCTCGACCTACAATGAGCAGTTCTTC. This codes for CASSSDSSTYNEQFF.

As DNA, the CDR3 is TGTGCCAGCAGCAGCCAGGGATACACTGAAGCTTTCTTT. Protein: CASSSQGYTEAFF. The rearrangement links TRBV11-1 to TRBJ1-1; the D gene is possibly TRBD1 (5 bases). The germline gives CDR1 SGHAT, CDR2 FQDESV (reference sequence). V was trimmed by 5 bases and J by 3 bases, leaving 10 bases between them. The CDR3 loop spans 13 amino acids. The full variable domain, completed using reference TRBV11-1 and TRBJ1-1, is EAEVAQSPRYKITEKSQAVAFWCDPISGHATLYWYRQILGQGPELLVQFQDESVVDDSQLPKDRFSAERLKGVDSTLKIQPAELGDSAMYLCASSSQGYTEAFFGQGTRLTVV.

This chain links TRBV18 with TRBJ2-3, with D uncertain. Trimming stripped 5 bases from V and 2 bases from J, with 2 bases between. The CDR3 is 11 amino acids. In germline, CDR1 is KGHSH, CDR2 LQKENI. The CDR3 loop is CASSVTDTQYF. The DNA for the CDR3 is TGTGCCAGCTCAGTCACAGATACGCAGTATTTT.

The chain carries TRBV19 and TRBJ1-5; TRBD1 might be the D (6 bases). The CDR3 runs to 16 residues. Germline assignment: CDR1 LNHDA and CDR2 SQIVND (reference sequence). V shed 3 bases and J shed 9 bases, with 21 bases lying between them. This CDR3 is CASSITLTGQSRPQHF. CDR3 sequence (DNA): TGTGCCAGTAGTATTACCCTCACAGGGCAGTCGCGGCCCCAGCATTTT. Together with reference TRBV19 and TRBJ1-5, the CDR3 gives the full variable domain: DGGITQSPKYLFRKEGQNVTLSCEQNLNHDAMYWYRQDPGQGLRLIYYSQIVNDFQKGDIAEGYSVSREKKESFPLTVTSAQKNPTAFYLCASSITLTGQSRPQHFGDGTRLSIL.

The rearrangement uses TRBV6-1 and TRBJ2-7, with D possibly TRBD2 on 5 matching bases. The CDR3 runs to 15 residues. V was trimmed by 2 bases and J by 6 bases, leaving 17 bases between them. CDR1 is MNHNS, CDR2 SASEGT, per germline. The CDR3 loop is CASSEFGRDYAEQYF. The CDR3 DNA is TGTGCCAGCAGTGAATTCGGCAGAGACTACGCCGAGCAGTACTTC.

Written as DNA, the CDR3 is TGTGCCAGCAGTGAATCGGCAGGGTTTAATTCACCCCTCCACTTT. Its protein product is CASSESAGFNSPLHF. V and J are TRBV25-1 and TRBJ1-6; tentative D call: TRBD1 (5 bases). This CDR3 is built from 15 residues. Trimming stripped 1 base from V and 6 bases from J, with 10 bases between. Germline-derived CDR1 and CDR2 are MGHDK and SYGVNS.

The chain links TRBV19 to TRBJ2-5; 10 bases are a match to TRBD2. The CDR3 consists of 15 residues. Germline-derived CDR1 and CDR2 are LNHDA and SQIVND (reference sequence). The junction had 9 bases not matched to a gene; V was cut back by 6 bases and J by 5 bases. The CDR3 DNA sequence: TGTGCCAGTAGAACCTCTAGCGGGAGTTGGGAGACCCAGTACTTC. It yields the protein CASRTSSGSWETQYF.

CDR3 sequence reads: CASSSLSQGMNTEAFF. In DNA, the CDR3 is TGTGCCAGCAGCTCCCTTTCACAGGGAATGAACACTGAAGCTTTCTTT. The chain employs TRBV11-2 and TRBJ1-1; D possibly corresponds to TRBD1 (6 bases). The germline V and J ends were trimmed by 4 bases and 0 bases, with 15 bases remaining between them. This CDR3 comprises 16 residues. CDR1 is SGHAT, CDR2 FQNNGV, per germline. The full variable domain, rest sourced from reference TRBV11-2 and TRBJ1-1, is EAGVAQSPRYKIIEKRQSVAFWCNPISGHATLYWYQQILGQGPKLLIQFQNNGVVDDSQLPKDRFSAERLKGVDSTLKIQPAKLEDSAVYLCASSSLSQGMNTEAFFGQGTRLTVV.

The gene calls are TRBV30 and TRBJ2-7; a possible D gene is TRBD2 (5 bases). V lost 4 bases to trimming and J lost 7 bases, with 20 bases between them. The germline V gene encodes CDR1 GTSNPN and CDR2 SVGIG (reference sequence). The CDR3 is 14 residues long. The CDR3 sequence is CAWTRSRARGEQYF. In nucleotides, the CDR3 is TGTGCCTGGACCCGGAGCCGGGCCCGGGGAGAGCAGTACTTC.

The rearrangement links TRBV7-9 to TRBJ2-7; D call uncertain. Between the trimmed V and J ends, which lost 5 bases and 3 bases, there was a span of 5 bases. This CDR3 has 11 residues. The V gene's germline CDR1 is SEHNR and CDR2 FQNEAQ (reference sequence). CDR3 sequence reads: CASSHSYEQYF. CDR3 DNA: TGTGCCAGCAGCCACAGCTACGAGCAGTACTTC. The full variable domain, completed using reference TRBV7-9 and TRBJ2-7, is DTGVSQNPRHKITKRGQNVTFRCDPISEHNRLYWYRQTLGQGPEFLTYFQNEAQLEKSRLLSDRFSAERPKGSFSTLEIQRTEQGDSAMYLCASSHSYEQYFGPGTRLTVT.

The chain uses TRBV11-2 and TRBJ1-3; D might be TRBD1 (5 bases). The CDR3 loop spans 17 amino acids. Germline V CDR1 and CDR2: SGHAT, FQNNGV. Trimming took off 1 base at V and 0 bases at J, with 13 bases between the two ends. The CDR3 DNA follows: TGTGCCAGCAGCTTAGGGGGGACGGGGAGCTCTGGAAACACCATATATTTT. It yields the protein CASSLGGTGSSGNTIYF.

The chain has TRBV5-1 and TRBJ1-1, with D unresolved. Trimming took 0 bases from V and 2 from J, leaving 11 bases between them. This CDR3 has 15 residues. The germline V gene has CDR1 SGHRS and CDR2 YFSETQ. The CDR3 DNA reads TGCGCCAGCAGCTTGGAGGGCAGGTTAAACACTGAAGCTTTCTTT. Protein: CASSLEGRLNTEAFF.

CDR3 nucleotides: TGTGCCATCAGTCAAACCGGGACAGGGGGCAACACTGAAGCTTTCTTT. It is translated as CAISQTGTGGNTEAFF. The gene calls are TRBV10-3 and TRBJ1-1, with TRBD1 identical over 12 bases. This CDR3 comprises 16 residues. V lost 5 bases, J lost 2 bases, and 6 bases stayed unmatched. Germline loops: CDR1 ENHRY, CDR2 SYGVKD.

The V gene is TRBV19, the J gene TRBJ1-2; TRBD1 is a possible D gene (5 bases). The CDR3 length is 15 residues. CDR1 and CDR2 from the germline V gene are LNHDA and SQIVND (reference sequence). V lost 5 bases, J lost 0 bases, and 13 bases lay in between. The DNA of the CDR3 is TGTGCCAGTAGTCTCCAGGGCAGCGCTAACTATGGCTACACCTTC. Residues: CASSLQGSANYGYTF.

The count of this clone is one. The CDR3 loop is CASSHNSYNEQFF. The CDR3 coding sequence is TGTGCCAGCAGCCATAATTCATACAATGAGCAGTTCTTC. The J gene is TRBJ2-1, the V gene TRBV7-9, with unresolved D. The V gene lost 5 bases and the J gene lost 4 bases, with 9 bases spanning the gap. The CDR3 sequence is 13 residues long. From germline, CDR1 is SEHNR and CDR2 FQNEAQ (reference sequence).

For the CDR3, the DNA is TGTGCCTGCCGTGACAGCCCCTTTGAAGCTTTCTTT. Residues: CACRDSPFEAFF. This chain uses TRBV6-1 with TRBJ1-1; D is possibly TRBD1 (5 bases). The CDR3 runs to 12 residues. V lost 11 bases and J lost 7, with 17 bases in between. Germline CDR1 reads MNHNS; CDR2 reads SASEGT.

This CDR3 reads CASSQGGRDLHF. The CDR3 DNA sequence: TGTGCCAGCAGCCAAGGGGGCAGGGACCTCCACTTT. The gene calls are TRBV4-2 and TRBJ1-6, with D maybe TRBD1 (5 bases). Trimming pared 1 base from V and 15 bases from J, leaving 10 bases between. Looked up from germline, CDR1 is LGHNA and CDR2 is YNFKEQ. This CDR3 is 12 amino acids long.

The chain combines TRBV20-1 with TRBJ2-1, with D unclear. Trimming took off 3 bases at V and 10 bases at J, with 16 bases between the two ends. Germline assignment: CDR1 DFQATT and CDR2 SNEGSKA (reference sequence). This CDR3 contains 13 residues. CDR3 bases: TGCAGTGCTAGTCTTTCTGGCCGACCCGAGCAGTTCTTC. The encoded protein is CSASLSGRPEQFF.